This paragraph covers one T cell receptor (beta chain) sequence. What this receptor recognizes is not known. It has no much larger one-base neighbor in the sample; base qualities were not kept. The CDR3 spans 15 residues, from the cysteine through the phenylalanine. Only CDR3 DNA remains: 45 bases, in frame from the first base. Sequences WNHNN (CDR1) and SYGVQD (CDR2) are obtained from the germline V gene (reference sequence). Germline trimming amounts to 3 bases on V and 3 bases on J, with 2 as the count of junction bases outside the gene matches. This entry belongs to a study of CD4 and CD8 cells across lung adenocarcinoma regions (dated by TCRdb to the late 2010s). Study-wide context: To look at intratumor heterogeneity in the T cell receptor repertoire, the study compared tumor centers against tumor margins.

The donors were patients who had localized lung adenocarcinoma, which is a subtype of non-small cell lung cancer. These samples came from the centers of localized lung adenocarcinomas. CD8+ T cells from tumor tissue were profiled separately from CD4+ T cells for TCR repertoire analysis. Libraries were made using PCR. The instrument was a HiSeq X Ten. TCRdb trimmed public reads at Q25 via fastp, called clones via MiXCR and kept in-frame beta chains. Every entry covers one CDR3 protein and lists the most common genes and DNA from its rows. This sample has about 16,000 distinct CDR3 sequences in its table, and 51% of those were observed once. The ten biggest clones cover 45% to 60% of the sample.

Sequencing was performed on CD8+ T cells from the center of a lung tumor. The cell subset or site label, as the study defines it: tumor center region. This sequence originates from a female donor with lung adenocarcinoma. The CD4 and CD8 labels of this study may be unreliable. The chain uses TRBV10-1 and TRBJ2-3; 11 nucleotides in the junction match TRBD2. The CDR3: CASSDTSGGTDTQYF. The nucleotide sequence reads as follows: TGCGCCAGCAGTGATACTAGCGGGGGTACAGATACGCAGTATTTT.